Listed here are 9 T cell receptor beta chains from one sample, sequenced in a study of T-cell memory formation after mild COVID-19. TCRdb re-derived calls from the 5' RACE reads in MiXCR, one entry per CDR3 protein. The sample lists about 180,000 distinct CDR3 sequences, approximately 17% occurring once. Sequenced sample: PBMCs or a T cell subset sorted from them (not recorded which). The receptor set was obtained from a young man who had mild COVID-19 (a few samples of this study predate the infection). Cell type and time point are not known.

The CDR3 coding sequence is TGTGCCAGCGGTCAGGGGGCGGGCGAGACCCAGTACTTC. It yields the protein CASGQGAGETQYF. J is TRBJ2-5 and V is TRBV2; 8 bases align to TRBD1. The CDR3 is 13 amino acids. Germline V gene lookup returns CDR1 SNHLY and CDR2 FYNNEI. J gave up 5 bases and V 8 bases, and 7 bases lay outside the gene matches.

This clonotype appeared a few times. This chain uses TRBV6-6 with TRBJ2-5; 10 positions match TRBD2. Germline-derived CDR1 and CDR2 are MNHNY and SVGAGI (reference sequence). The CDR3 totals 16 residues. V gave up 2 bases and J gave up 5 bases; unmatched junction bases: 8. CDR3 sequence: CASSYPNQAGGETQYF. In DNA, the CDR3 is TGTGCCAGCAGTTACCCTAACCAAGCGGGGGGGGAGACCCAGTACTTC.

The chain couples TRBV5-1 to TRBJ2-5, with 11 bases aligning to TRBD1. J lost 5 bases, V lost 7 bases, and 7 bases had no gene match. The CDR3 is made up of 14 amino acids. Germline lookup yields CDR1 SGHRS and CDR2 YFSETQ. CDR3 DNA: TGCGCCAGCTCGGGACAGGGGGGTTTGGAGACCCAGTACTTC. Amino acid sequence: CASSGQGGLETQYF.

This clonotype was counted only a few times. The V call is TRBV5-1, the J call TRBJ1-1; 7 positions match TRBD1. The trim removed 4 bases at V and 4 bases at J, leaving 7 bases unmatched. This CDR3 spans 14 amino acids. CDR1 is SGHRS and CDR2 is YFSETQ in the germline V gene. CDR3 DNA: TGCGCCAGCAGCCAGGGGGTCGGGCCCACTGAAGCTTTCTTT. Amino acids: CASSQGVGPTEAFF.

J is TRBJ1-1 and V is TRBV24-1, with 9 nucleotides matching TRBD1. V shed 4 bases, J shed 4 bases, and the junction held 9 bases outside the gene matches. Germline CDR1 KGHDR, CDR2 SFDVKD. The CDR3 runs to 16 residues. The CDR3, as DNA: TGTGCCACCAGTGACTCTCCCGACAGGGGGGGCACTGAAGCTTTCTTT. Amino acid sequence: CATSDSPDRGGTEAFF.

J is TRBJ1-2 and V is TRBV5-1; 8 bases fit TRBD1. The CDR3 runs 14 residues. In germline, CDR1 is SGHRS, CDR2 YFSETQ. Trimming at V came to 0 bases and at J to 3 bases, leaving 1 base not matched to a gene. CDR3 in amino acids: CASSLGTGHYGYTF. The CDR3 DNA reads TGCGCCAGCAGCTTGGGGACAGGGCACTATGGCTACACCTTC.

In this sample, this clonotype turned up a few times. This chain uses TRBV18 with TRBJ1-5; TRBD1 aligns across 7 bases. The length of the CDR3 is 15 residues. CDR1 and CDR2 from the germline V gene are KGHSH and LQKENI. V was pared by 3 bases and J by 5 bases, with 7 bases of the junction left unmatched. CDR3 loop: CASSPRTGTDQPQHF. CDR3 sequence (DNA): TGTGCCAGCTCACCCCGGACGGGGACAGATCAGCCCCAGCATTTT.

This clonotype has more than one count but fewer than ten. CDR3: CAIRRLAEHNEQFF. CDR3 sequence (DNA): TGTGCCATAAGAAGACTAGCGGAACACAATGAGCAGTTCTTC. The V and J genes are TRBV10-3 and TRBJ2-1, with TRBD2 identical over 9 bases. J lost 5 bases, V lost 9 bases, and 8 bases had no gene match. This CDR3 is built from 14 residues. From germline, CDR1 is ENHRY and CDR2 SYGVKD.

The V gene is TRBV28, the J gene TRBJ2-7; 10 nucleotides agree with TRBD1. Trimming removed 6 bases from V and 4 bases from J; junction bases left unmatched: 9. CDR1 and CDR2 from the germline V gene are MDHEN and SYDVKM. The CDR3 runs 15 residues. The CDR3 here is CASSPAGTGEYEQYV. CDR3 nucleotides: TGTGCCAGCAGCCCGGCCGGGACAGGGGAATACGAGCAGTACGTC.